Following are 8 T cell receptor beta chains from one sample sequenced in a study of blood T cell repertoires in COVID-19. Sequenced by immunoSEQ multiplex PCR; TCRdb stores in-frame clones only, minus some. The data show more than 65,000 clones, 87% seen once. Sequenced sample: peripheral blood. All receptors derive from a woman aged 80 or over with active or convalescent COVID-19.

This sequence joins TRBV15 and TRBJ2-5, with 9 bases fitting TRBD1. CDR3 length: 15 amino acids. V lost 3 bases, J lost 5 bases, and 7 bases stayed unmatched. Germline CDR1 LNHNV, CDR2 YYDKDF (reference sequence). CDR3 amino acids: CATSRGTGMGETQYF. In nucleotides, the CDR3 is TGTGCCACCAGCAGGGGGACAGGGATGGGGGAGACCCAGTACTTC.

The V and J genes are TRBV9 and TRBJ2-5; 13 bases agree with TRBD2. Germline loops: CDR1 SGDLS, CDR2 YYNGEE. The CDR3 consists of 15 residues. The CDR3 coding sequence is TGTCCCCCCCCCTCACAACTAGCGGGGGGGGAGACCCAGTACTTC. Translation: CPPPSQLAGGETQYF.

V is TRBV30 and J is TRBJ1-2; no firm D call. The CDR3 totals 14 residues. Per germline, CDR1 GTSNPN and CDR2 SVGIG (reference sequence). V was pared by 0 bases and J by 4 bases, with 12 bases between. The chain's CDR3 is CAWSVYQVGYGYTF. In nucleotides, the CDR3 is TGTGCCTGGAGTGTATACCAGGTCGGCTATGGCTACACCTTC.

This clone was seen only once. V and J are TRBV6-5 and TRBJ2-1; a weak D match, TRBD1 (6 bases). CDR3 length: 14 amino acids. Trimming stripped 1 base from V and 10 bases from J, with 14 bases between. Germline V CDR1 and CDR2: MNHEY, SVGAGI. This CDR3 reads CASSYFMTGTEQFF. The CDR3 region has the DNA TGTGCCAGCAGTTACTTTATGACCGGGACAGAGCAGTTCTTC.

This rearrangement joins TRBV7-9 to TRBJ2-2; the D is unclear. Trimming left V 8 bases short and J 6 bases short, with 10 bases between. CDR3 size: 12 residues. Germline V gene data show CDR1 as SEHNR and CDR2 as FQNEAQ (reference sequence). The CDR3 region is CASLGGSGELFF. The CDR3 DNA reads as TGTGCCAGCCTCGGCGGATCCGGGGAGCTGTTTTTT.

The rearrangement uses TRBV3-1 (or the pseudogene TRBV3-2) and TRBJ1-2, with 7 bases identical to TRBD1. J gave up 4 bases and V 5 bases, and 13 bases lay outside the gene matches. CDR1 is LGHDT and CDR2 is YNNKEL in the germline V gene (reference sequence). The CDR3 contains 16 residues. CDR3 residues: CASSRGTGAVGYGYTF. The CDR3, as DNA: TGTGCCAGCAGCAGGGGCACAGGGGCCGTTGGCTATGGCTACACCTTC.

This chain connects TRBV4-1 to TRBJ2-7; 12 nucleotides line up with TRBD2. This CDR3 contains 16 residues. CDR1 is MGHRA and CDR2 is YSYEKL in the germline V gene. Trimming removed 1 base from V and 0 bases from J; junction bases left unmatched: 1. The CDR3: CASSQGLAGASYEQYF. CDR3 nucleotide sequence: TGCGCCAGCAGCCAAGGACTAGCGGGGGCCTCCTACGAGCAGTACTTC.

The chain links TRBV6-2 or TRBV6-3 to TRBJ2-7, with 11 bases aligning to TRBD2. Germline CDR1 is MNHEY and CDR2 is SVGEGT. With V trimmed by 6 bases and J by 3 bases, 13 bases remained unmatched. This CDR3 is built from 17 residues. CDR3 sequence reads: CASSPFGAGLADYEQYF. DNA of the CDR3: TGTGCCAGCAGCCCCTTCGGGGCGGGACTAGCGGACTACGAGCAGTACTTC.